The T cell receptor (beta chain) described here comes from a study of cytomegalovirus exposure and HLA in healthy donors. Study summary: Ancestry clustering placed 81% of roughly 410 genotyped donors in the Caucasian-associated cluster. Study-level points and caveats: HLA allele associations emerged for fewer than 20,000 TCR beta sequences in a later analysis, at 0.05 false discovery rate.

PCR used 60 Vbeta primers and 13 Jbeta primers. Assay: immunoSEQ multiplex PCR; the TCRdb copy retains only in-frame clones and omits some. The table has some 150,000 clones, 70% to 90% seen once. With regard to this clone: Its antigen remains unknown.

Healthy bone marrow donors formed the donor group. The length of the CDR3 is 14 residues. The ends were cut back, 4 bases at V and 2 bases at J, with 12 bases in the middle. CDR1 and CDR2 from the germline V gene are MNHEY and SMNVEV (reference sequence). The sequence derives from a woman aged 25 to 45 in good health and CMV-seronegative. The sequencing sample was made of PBMCs. The chain couples TRBV27 to TRBJ2-7, with D possibly TRBD2 on 5 matching bases. The CDR3 reads CASSYSGHTYEQYF. The CDR3 DNA reads TGTGCCAGCAGTTACAGCGGCCACACCTACGAGCAGTACTTC.